This TCR beta chain was captured in a study of CD8+ T cells in alopecia areata. Across the whole study: Administration of oral tofacitinib to treated patients was at 5 to 10 mg twice daily.

The table lists this clone with a few counts. The antigen remains undetermined. Treatment meaning: oral pan-JAK inhibitor, 5-10 mg twice daily. cDNA reverse transcribed from extracted RNA served as the sequencing template. The method was immunoSEQ multiplex PCR; TCRdb's version includes in-frame clones alone and lacks a portion of them. The repertoire consists of over 150,000 clones, with 60% occurring once and the leading ten covering about 3.5%. Germline values: CDR1 GTSNPN, CDR2 SVGIG (reference sequence). This CDR3 contains 13 residues. Study-wide results and limits: More clonal than normal scalp was lesional scalp, particularly alopecia totalis/universalis.

Sequences were derived from CD4+ T cells sorted from blood, sampled at week 4, from a patient treated with tofacitinib. The sequence came from a human donor with alopecia areata. The chain is built from TRBV30 and TRBJ2-5; perhaps D is TRBD1 or TRBD2 (5 bases each). CDR3 amino acids: CAWQGGQGETQYF. In DNA, the CDR3 is TGTGCGTGGCAGGGCGGGCAGGGTGAGACCCAGTACTTC. The full variable domain, in which reference TRBV30 and TRBJ2-5 provide the parts outside the CDR3, is SQTIHQWPATLVQPVGSPLSLECTVEGTSNPNLYWYRQAAGRGLQLLFYSVGIGQISSEVPQNLSASRPQDRQFILSSKKLLLSDSGFYLCAWQGGQGETQYFGPGTRLLVL.